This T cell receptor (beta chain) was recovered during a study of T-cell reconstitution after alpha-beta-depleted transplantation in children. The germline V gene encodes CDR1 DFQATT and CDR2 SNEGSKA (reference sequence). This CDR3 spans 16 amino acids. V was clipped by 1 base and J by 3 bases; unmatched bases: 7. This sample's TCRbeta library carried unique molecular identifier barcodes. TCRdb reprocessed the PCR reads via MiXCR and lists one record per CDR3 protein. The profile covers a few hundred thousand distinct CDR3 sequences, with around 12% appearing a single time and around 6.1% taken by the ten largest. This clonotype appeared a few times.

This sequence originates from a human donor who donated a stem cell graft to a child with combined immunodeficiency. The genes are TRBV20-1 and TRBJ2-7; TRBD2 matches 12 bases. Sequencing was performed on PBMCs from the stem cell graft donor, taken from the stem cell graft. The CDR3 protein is CSARGLAGGPGYEQYF. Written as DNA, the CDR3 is TGCAGTGCTAGAGGGCTAGCGGGAGGGCCGGGCTACGAGCAGTACTTC.